This TCR beta chain originates from a study of identical twins. Broader study findings: Twins shared beta out-of-frame sequences in excess, but this excess was weaker.

This CDR3 comprises 16 residues. Trimming cost V 3 bases and J 7 bases, with 19 bases left between them. CDR1 and CDR2 (germline): SGHDN, FVKESK. This clonotype has only a few counts. Its antigen is still unknown. Template switching, a step in the protocol, added a universal primer site, and cDNA carried unique molecular identifiers. TCRdb ran MiXCR on the 5' RACE reads and lists one entry per CDR3 protein. The sample holds about 900,000 distinct CDR3 sequences, 9% to 15% seen once. These data were also reused for a study on yellow fever vaccine responses in identical twins. That source reports: Twins' vaccine T cell responses were reported to seem partly convergent and partly personalized.

The sequencing input was PBMCs. The rearrangement links TRBV14 to TRBJ1-5; tentative D call: TRBD1 (6 bases). The receptor was derived from a woman under 30 in good health. The CDR3 nucleotides read TGTGCCAGCAGCCACATCCAGGGGTCTGGGAGGCAGCCCCAGCATTTT. Its protein is CASSHIQGSGRQPQHF.